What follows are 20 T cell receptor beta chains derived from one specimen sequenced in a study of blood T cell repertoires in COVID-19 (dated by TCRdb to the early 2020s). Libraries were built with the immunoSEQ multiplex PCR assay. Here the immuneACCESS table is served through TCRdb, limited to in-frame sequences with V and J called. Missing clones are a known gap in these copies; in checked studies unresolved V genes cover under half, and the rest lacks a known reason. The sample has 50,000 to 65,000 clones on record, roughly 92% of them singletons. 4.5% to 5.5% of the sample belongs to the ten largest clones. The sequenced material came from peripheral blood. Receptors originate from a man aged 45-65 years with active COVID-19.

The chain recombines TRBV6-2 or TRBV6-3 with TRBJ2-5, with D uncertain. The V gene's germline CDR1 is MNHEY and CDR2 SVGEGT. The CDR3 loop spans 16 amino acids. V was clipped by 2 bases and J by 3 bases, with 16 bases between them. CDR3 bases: TGTGCCAGCAGTTACCAACTAAATAATCCAGAAGAGACCCAGTACTTC. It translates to CASSYQLNNPEETQYF.

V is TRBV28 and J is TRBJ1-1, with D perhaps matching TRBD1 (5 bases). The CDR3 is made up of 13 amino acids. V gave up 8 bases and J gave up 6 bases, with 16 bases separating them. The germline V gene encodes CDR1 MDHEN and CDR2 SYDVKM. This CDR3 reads CASEVGQGAEAFF. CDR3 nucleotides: TGTGCCAGCGAGGTGGGGCAGGGCGCTGAAGCTTTCTTT. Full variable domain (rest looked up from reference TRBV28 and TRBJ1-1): DVKVTQSSRYLVKRTGEKVFLECVQDMDHENMFWYRQDPGLGLRLIYFSYDVKMKEKGDIPEGYSVSREKKERFSLILESASTNQTSMYLCASEVGQGAEAFFGQGTRLTVV.

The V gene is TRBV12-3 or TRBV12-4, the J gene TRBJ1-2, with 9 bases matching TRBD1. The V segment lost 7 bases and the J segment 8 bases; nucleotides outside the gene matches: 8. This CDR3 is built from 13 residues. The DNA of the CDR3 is TGTGCCAGCAACGCGGGACAGGGAGCCGGCTACACCTTC. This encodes CASNAGQGAGYTF.

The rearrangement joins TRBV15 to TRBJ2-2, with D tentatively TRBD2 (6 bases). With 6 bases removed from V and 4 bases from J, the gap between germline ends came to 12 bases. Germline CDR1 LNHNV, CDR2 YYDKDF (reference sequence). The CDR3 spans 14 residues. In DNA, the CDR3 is TGTGCCACCAGGTCACGGGACTTCACCGGGGAGCTGTTTTTT. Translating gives CATRSRDFTGELFF.

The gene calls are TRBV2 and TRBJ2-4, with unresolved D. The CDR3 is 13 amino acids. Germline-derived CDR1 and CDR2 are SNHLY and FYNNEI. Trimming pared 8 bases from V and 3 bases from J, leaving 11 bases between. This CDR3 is CASLLPSKNIQYF. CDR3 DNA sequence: TGTGCCAGCCTTTTGCCCAGCAAAAACATTCAGTACTTC.

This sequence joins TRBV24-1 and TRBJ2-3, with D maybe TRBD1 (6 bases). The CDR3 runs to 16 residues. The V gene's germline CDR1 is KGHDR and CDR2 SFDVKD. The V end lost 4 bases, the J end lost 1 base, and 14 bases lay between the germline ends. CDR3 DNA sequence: TGTGCCACCAGTGAACAGGGATTGCGGGGCACAGATACGCAGTATTTT. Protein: CATSEQGLRGTDTQYF.

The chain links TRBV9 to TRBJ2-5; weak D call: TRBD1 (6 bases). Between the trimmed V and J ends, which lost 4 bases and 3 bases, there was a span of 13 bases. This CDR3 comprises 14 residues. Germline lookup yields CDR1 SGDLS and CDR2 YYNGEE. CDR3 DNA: TGTGCCAGCAGCCGGTCCGGACAGAAAGAGACCCAGTACTTC. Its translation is CASSRSGQKETQYF.

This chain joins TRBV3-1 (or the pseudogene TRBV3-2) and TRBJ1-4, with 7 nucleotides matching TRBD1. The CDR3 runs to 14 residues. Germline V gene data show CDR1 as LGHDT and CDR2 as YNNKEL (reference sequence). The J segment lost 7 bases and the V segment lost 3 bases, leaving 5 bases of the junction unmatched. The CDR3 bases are TGTGCCAGCAGCCAGACAGGGATTTTTGAAAAACTGTTTTTT. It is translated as CASSQTGIFEKLFF.

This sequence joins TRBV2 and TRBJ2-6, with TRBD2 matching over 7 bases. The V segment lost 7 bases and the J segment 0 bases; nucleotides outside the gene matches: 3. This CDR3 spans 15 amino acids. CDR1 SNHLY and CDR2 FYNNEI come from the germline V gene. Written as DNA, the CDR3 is TGTGCCAGCAAGCTAGCGGTCTCTGGGGCCAACGTCCTGACTTTC. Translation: CASKLAVSGANVLTF.

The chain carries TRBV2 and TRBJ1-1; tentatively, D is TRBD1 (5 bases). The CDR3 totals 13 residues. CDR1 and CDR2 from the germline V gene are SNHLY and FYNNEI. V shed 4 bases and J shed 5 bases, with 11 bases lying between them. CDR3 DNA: TGTGCCAGCAGTGCAGGGTTGGTGACTGAAGCTTTCTTT. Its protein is CASSAGLVTEAFF. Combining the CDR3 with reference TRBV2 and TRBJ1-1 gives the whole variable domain EPEVTQTPSHQVTQMGQEVILRCVPISNHLYFYWYRQILGQKVEFLVSFYNNEISEKSEIFDDQFSVERPDGSNFTLKIRSTKLEDSAMYFCASSAGLVTEAFFGQGTRLTVV.

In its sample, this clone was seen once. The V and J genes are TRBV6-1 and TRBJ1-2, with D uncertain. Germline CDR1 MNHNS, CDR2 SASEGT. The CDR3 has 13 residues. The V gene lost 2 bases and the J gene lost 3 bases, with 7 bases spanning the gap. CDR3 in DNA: TGTGCCAGCAGTGAACAGGAATACTATGGCTACACCTTC. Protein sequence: CASSEQEYYGYTF.

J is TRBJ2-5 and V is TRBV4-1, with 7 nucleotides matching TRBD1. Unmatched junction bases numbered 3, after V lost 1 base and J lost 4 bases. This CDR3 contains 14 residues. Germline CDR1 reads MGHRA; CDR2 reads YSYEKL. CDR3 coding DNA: TGCGCCAGCAGCCAAGGGACAGGTCGAGAGACCCAGTACTTC. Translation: CASSQGTGRETQYF.

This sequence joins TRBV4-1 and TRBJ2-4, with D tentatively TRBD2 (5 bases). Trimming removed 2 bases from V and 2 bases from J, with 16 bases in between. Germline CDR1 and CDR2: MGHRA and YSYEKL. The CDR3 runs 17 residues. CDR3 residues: CASSQYFYGDTKNIQYF. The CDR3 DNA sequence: TGCGCCAGCAGCCAATACTTTTACGGGGATACCAAAAACATTCAGTACTTC.

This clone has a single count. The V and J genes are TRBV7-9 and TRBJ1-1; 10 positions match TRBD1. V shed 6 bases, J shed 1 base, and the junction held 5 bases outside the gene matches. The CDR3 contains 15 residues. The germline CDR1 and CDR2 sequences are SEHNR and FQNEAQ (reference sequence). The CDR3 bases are TGTGCCAGCAGACTTGGGACAGGGGCGAACACTGAAGCTTTCTTT. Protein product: CASRLGTGANTEAFF.

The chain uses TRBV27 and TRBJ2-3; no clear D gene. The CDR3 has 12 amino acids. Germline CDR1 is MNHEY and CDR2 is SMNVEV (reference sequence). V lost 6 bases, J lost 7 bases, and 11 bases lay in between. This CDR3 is CASRIGANTQYF. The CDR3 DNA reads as TGTGCCAGCAGAATAGGAGCGAATACGCAGTATTTT.

The CDR3 DNA is TGTGCCAGCAGTCTGGGGGGGGCGCTCACAGATACGCAGTATTTT. As protein: CASSLGGALTDTQYF. This chain links TRBV2 with TRBJ2-3, with D perhaps matching TRBD2 (7 bases). Trimming stripped 5 bases from V and 2 bases from J, with 14 bases between. Germline assignment: CDR1 SNHLY and CDR2 FYNNEI. The CDR3 runs to 15 residues.

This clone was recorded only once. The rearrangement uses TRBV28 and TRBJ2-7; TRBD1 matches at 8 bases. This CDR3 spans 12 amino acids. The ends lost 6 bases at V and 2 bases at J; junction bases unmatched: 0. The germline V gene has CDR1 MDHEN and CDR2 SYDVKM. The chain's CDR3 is CASSRGPYEQYF. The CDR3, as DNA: TGTGCCAGCAGCAGGGGGCCCTACGAGCAGTACTTC.

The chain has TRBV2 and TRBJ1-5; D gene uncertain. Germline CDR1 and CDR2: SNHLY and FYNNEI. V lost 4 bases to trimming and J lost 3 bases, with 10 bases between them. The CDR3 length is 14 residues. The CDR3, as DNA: TGTGCCAGCAGTGGGACCGGGGTCAATCAGCCCCAGCATTTT. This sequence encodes CASSGTGVNQPQHF.

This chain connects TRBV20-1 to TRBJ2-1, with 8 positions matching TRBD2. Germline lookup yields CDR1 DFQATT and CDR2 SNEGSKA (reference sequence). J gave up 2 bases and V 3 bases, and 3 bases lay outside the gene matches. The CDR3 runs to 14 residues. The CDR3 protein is CSASSGIAYNEQFF. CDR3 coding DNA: TGCAGTGCTAGTAGCGGGATAGCCTACAATGAGCAGTTCTTC.

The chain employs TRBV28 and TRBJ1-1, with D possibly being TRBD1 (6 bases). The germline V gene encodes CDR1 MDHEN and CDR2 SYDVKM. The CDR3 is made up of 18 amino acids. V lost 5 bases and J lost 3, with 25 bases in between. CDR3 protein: CASSGQGMGNFGDTEAFF. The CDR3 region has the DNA TGTGCCAGCAGTGGGCAGGGGATGGGCAACTTTGGGGACACTGAAGCTTTCTTT.